The subject of this entry is one T cell receptor (beta chain). Antigen: not known. Donors came from a validation cohort of over 100 subjects, distinct from the first 666-subject cohort. TCRdb keeps only in-frame clones here, not all; method: immunoSEQ multiplex PCR. The sample records approximately 57,000 clones, over 85% being singletons. The sample comes from a study of cytomegalovirus exposure and HLA in healthy donors. Overall study results and limits: Overall, approximately 180 TCR beta chains were annotated as cytomegalovirus-associated. Specific recognition of CMV antigens was confirmed in vitro for three chains (all CMV-associated).

The CDR3 is 16 amino acids. The V segment lost 3 bases and the J segment 4 bases; nucleotides outside the gene matches: 9. Germline V CDR1 and CDR2: SGHRS, YFSETQ. This chain joins TRBV5-1 and TRBJ2-2; 7 bases align to TRBD1. The clonotype was recovered from a woman between 18 and 30 years old in good health and CMV-seronegative. The specimen was PBMCs. The CDR3 loop is CASSSRTGSLTGELFF. Written as DNA, the CDR3 is TGCGCCAGCAGCTCCCGGACAGGATCTCTCACCGGGGAGCTGTTTTTT.